This T cell receptor (beta chain) originates from a study of cytomegalovirus exposure and HLA in healthy donors. Study-level background: Early on, a data release was issued that held approximately 78 million unique TCRs from HLA-typed donors. Regarding the study as a whole: It was in a later analysis that TCR association rates were seen to vary by HLA locus, highest for DRB1 and lowest for HLA-C.

The V and J ends lost 6 bases and 4 bases respectively, with 10 bases between them. The CDR3 covers 13 residues. Germline V gives CDR1 MNHEY, CDR2 SMNVEV (reference sequence). Concerning this clone: Antigen: not known.

All the people who gave samples were healthy bone marrow donors. The PCR employed 60 Vbeta primers together with 13 Jbeta primers. In the original workflow: An analysis that came later counted some 85 million unique TCR beta chains, some 11 million shared. Using immunoSEQ multiplex PCR, the repertoire was profiled, and TCRdb retains in-frame clones only, with some absent. That table supplies the V and J calls and clone size; D and trimming were determined from the DNA. The table includes 110,000 to 150,000 clones, around four fifths detected once. This clonotype originated in a male donor in good health and CMV-seronegative. The specimen was PBMCs. The V and J genes are TRBV27 and TRBJ2-1; TRBD1 is a possible D gene (6 bases). For the CDR3, the DNA is TGTGCCAGCAGCGGACAGCCATACAATGAGCAGTTCTTC. Translated: CASSGQPYNEQFF.